A single sample gave rise to the 9 T cell receptor beta chains below, sequenced in a study of CD8 T cells in ankylosing spondylitis. TCRdb recomputed calls from the 5' RACE reads with MiXCR, one row per CDR3 protein. The table has roughly 700,000 distinct CDR3 sequences, 19% seen once. Study results and limitations: A TCR beta motif of eight highly homologous variants appeared characteristic of ankylosing spondylitis blood.

These receptors are not linked to any known antigen. The specimen was blood, either unsorted or a sorted T cell fraction (not recorded which). These receptors all stem from a male donor with ankylosing spondylitis.

This sequence joins TRBV7-9 and TRBJ2-7; unclear D gene. Trimming shortened V by 1 base and J by 5 bases, and 12 bases separated the two germline ends. CDR3 length: 14 residues. Germline V gene sequence: CDR1 SEHNR, CDR2 FQNEAQ (reference sequence). This CDR3 reads CASSLVGPRHEQYF. CDR3 sequence (DNA): TGTGCCAGCAGCTTAGTTGGGCCTAGGCACGAGCAGTACTTC.

This clonotype has only a few counts. This chain links TRBV10-2 with TRBJ1-5; D is undetermined. Germline values: CDR1 WSHSY, CDR2 SAAADI. V was shortened by 6 bases and J by 7 bases, with 16 bases between the two germline ends. The CDR3 has 14 amino acids. In DNA form, the CDR3 reads TGCGCCAGCAGACAAGCTGGTGGGTCCCAGCCCCAGCATTTT. Encoded protein: CASRQAGGSQPQHF.

CDR3 nucleotides: TGTGCCTCGGGCCTGGGGGCAGCGGATACGCAGTATTTT. Translating gives CASGLGAADTQYF. V gene TRBV30 combines with J gene TRBJ2-3; tentatively, D is TRBD1 (6 bases). Germline loops: CDR1 GTSNPN, CDR2 SVGIG (reference sequence). Trimming took 7 bases from V and 6 from J, leaving 17 bases between them. The CDR3 is 13 amino acids.

The chain links TRBV12-3 or TRBV12-4 to TRBJ2-3, with 12 bases lining up with TRBD2. Trimming removed 3 bases from V and 0 bases from J; junction bases left unmatched: 4. There are 17 residues in the CDR3. The CDR3: CASSFTLAGGSTDTQYF. The CDR3 DNA reads as TGTGCCAGCAGTTTTACCCTAGCGGGGGGGAGCACAGATACGCAGTATTTT.

This clonotype was seen only a few times. V usage is TRBV4-2 and J usage is TRBJ2-1, with D possibly being TRBD2 (6 bases). Trimming shortened V by 1 base and J by 0 bases, and 13 bases separated the two germline ends. The germline gives CDR1 LGHNA, CDR2 YNFKEQ. The CDR3 sequence is 17 residues long. DNA for the CDR3: TGTGCCAGCAGCCAAGGGCGTAGCGGAAGCTCCTACAATGAGCAGTTCTTC. Its translation: CASSQGRSGSSYNEQFF.

The gene calls are TRBV2 and TRBJ1-1; no clear D. The CDR3 covers 11 residues. The germline V gene encodes CDR1 SNHLY and CDR2 FYNNEI. Trimming took off 8 bases at V and 6 bases at J, with 10 bases between the two ends. The CDR3 protein is CASSRLSEAFF. Here the CDR3 DNA reads TGTGCCAGCTCGCGTCTTTCTGAAGCTTTCTTT. Full variable domain (outside the CDR3, taken from reference TRBV2 and TRBJ1-1): EPEVTQTPSHQVTQMGQEVILRCVPISNHLYFYWYRQILGQKVEFLVSFYNNEISEKSEIFDDQFSVERPDGSNFTLKIRSTKLEDSAMYFCASSRLSEAFFGQGTRLTVV.

This clonotype turned up a few times. The CDR3 loop reads CASSQDTGTNQPQHF. The DNA for the CDR3 is TGCGCCAGCAGCCAAGATACCGGGACCAATCAGCCCCAGCATTTT. The V and J genes are TRBV4-1 and TRBJ1-5; D may be TRBD1 (5 bases). Germline CDR1 MGHRA, CDR2 YSYEKL. The CDR3 runs 15 residues. V was cut by 0 bases and J by 3 bases, with 9 bases left in between.

This clonotype was observed a few times. The chain links TRBV5-1 to TRBJ1-1; D perhaps matches TRBD1 (6 bases). The germline V gene encodes CDR1 SGHRS and CDR2 YFSETQ. This CDR3 has 17 residues. V lost 0 bases to trimming and J lost 4 bases, with 19 bases between them. The CDR3 region has the DNA TGCGCCAGCAGCTTGGAGCGGACAGCCCTGTGGTCCACTGAAGCTTTCTTT. This gives the protein CASSLERTALWSTEAFF.

This clonotype turned up a few times. The chain carries TRBV6-4 and TRBJ2-3, with 15 nucleotides matching TRBD2. After removal of 6 bases from V and 2 bases from J, the junction contained 6 bases not matched to a gene. Germline V gene lookup returns CDR1 MRHNA and CDR2 SNTAGT. The CDR3 totals 17 residues. This chain's CDR3 is CASRRTSGGAATDTQYF. CDR3 coding DNA: TGTGCCAGCAGACGGACTAGCGGGGGGGCAGCCACAGATACGCAGTATTTT.